The sequence of this TCR beta chain was determined in a study of blood T cell repertoires in COVID-19. V shed 0 bases and J 4 bases; nucleotides not matched to a gene: 8. The CDR3 has 19 residues. CDR1 is WNHNN, CDR2 SYGVQD, per germline (reference sequence). Data came from immunoSEQ multiplex PCR; TCRdb stores just in-frame clones and leaves some out. The data hold 95,000 to 150,000 clones, with roughly 77% observed a single time. The chain is built from TRBV10-1 and TRBJ2-1, with TRBD2 matching 14 bases. The sequenced material came from peripheral blood. The receptor was derived from a man aged 55 to 70 with active or convalescent COVID-19. DNA of the CDR3: TGCGCCAGCAGTGAGTCCCGGGAGGGACTAGCGGGAGTATACAATGAGCAGTTCTTC. Translated, it gives CASSESREGLAGVYNEQFF.